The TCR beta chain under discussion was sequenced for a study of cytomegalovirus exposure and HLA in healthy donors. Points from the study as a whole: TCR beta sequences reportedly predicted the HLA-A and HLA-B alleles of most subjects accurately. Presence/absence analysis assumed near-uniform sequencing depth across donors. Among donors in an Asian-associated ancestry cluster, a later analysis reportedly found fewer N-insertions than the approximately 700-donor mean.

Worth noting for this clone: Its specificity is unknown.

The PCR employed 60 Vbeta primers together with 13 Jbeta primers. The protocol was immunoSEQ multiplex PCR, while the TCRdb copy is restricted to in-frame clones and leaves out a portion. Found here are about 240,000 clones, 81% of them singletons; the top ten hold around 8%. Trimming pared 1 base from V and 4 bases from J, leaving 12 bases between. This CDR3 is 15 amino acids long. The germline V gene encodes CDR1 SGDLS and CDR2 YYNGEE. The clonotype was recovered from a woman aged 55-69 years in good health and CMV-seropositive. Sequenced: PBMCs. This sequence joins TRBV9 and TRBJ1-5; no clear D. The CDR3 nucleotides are TGTGCCAGCAGCGTAAACCCGACACCAAATCAGCCCCAGCATTTT. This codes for CASSVNPTPNQPQHF.